A single sample gave rise to the 23 T cell receptor beta chains below, sequenced in a study of cytomegalovirus exposure and HLA in healthy donors. The PCR had 60 Vbeta and 13 Jbeta primers. Sequenced by immunoSEQ multiplex PCR; TCRdb stores in-frame clones only, minus some. Here the sample spans a few hundred thousand clones, roughly 89% being singletons. The material sequenced was PBMCs. All receptors come from a woman younger than 35 in good health and CMV-seronegative.

V and J are TRBV6-1 and TRBJ2-7; no reliable D call. V dropped 2 bases and J dropped 6 bases, with 5 bases sitting between them. Per germline, CDR1 MNHNS and CDR2 SASEGT. CDR3 size: 11 residues. In DNA, the CDR3 is TGTGCCAGCAGTGAACGTATCGAGCAGTACTTC. The encoded protein is CASSERIEQYF.

V gene TRBV19 combines with J gene TRBJ2-6; tentative D call: TRBD1 (6 bases). Between the trimmed V and J ends, which lost 7 bases and 7 bases, there was a span of 14 bases. This CDR3 comprises 14 residues. Germline loops: CDR1 LNHDA, CDR2 SQIVND (reference sequence). The CDR3 spells CASIPTGIANVLTF. The DNA for the CDR3 is TGTGCCAGTATCCCCACAGGGATCGCCAACGTCCTGACTTTC.

This chain joins TRBV27 and TRBJ1-1; tentative D call: TRBD1 (5 bases). V was shortened by 7 bases and J by 7 bases, with 10 bases between the two germline ends. This CDR3 comprises 11 residues. The germline gives CDR1 MNHEY, CDR2 SMNVEV (reference sequence). The CDR3 sequence is CASTAGFEAFF. The DNA of the CDR3 is TGTGCCAGCACTGCAGGGTTTGAAGCTTTCTTT.

The chain couples TRBV7-2 to TRBJ2-7; unclear D gene. This CDR3 has 13 residues. The V end was cut by 5 bases, the J end by 5 bases, with 13 bases between. Germline lookup yields CDR1 SGHTA and CDR2 FQGNSA. The CDR3 is CASSPHSIHEQYF. The CDR3, as DNA: TGTGCCAGCAGCCCCCACAGTATCCACGAGCAGTACTTC. The full variable domain, its missing parts supplied by reference TRBV7-2 and TRBJ2-7, is GAGVSQSPSNKVTEKGKDVELRCDPISGHTALYWYRQSLGQGLEFLIYFQGNSAPDKSGLPSDRFSAERTGGSVSTLTIQRTQQEDSAVYLCASSPHSIHEQYFGPGTRLTVT.

The V gene is TRBV5-1, the J gene TRBJ2-3; D not certain. Looked up from germline, CDR1 is SGHRS and CDR2 is YFSETQ. CDR3 length: 12 amino acids. V lost 2 bases and J lost 2, with 3 bases in between. The CDR3, as DNA: TGCGCCAGCAGCTTCTTCACAGATACGCAGTATTTT. Amino acids: CASSFFTDTQYF.

This clone was counted a few times. J is TRBJ2-5 and V is TRBV29-1, with a weak D call TRBD1 (6 bases). Trimming removed 7 bases from V and 7 bases from J, with 19 bases in between. Germline V gene lookup returns CDR1 SQVTM and CDR2 ANQGSEA. The CDR3 is 13 residues long. This CDR3 is CSAMDSTSWTQYF. For the CDR3, the DNA is TGCAGCGCTATGGACAGTACTTCGTGGACCCAGTACTTC.

This clone occurred once. The chain links TRBV27 to TRBJ1-5; TRBD1 might be the D (6 bases). This CDR3 comprises 14 residues. Germline CDR1 reads MNHEY; CDR2 reads SMNVEV (reference sequence). With 5 bases removed from V and 7 bases from J, the gap between germline ends came to 15 bases. The CDR3 sequence is CASSPYREGQPQHF. The CDR3 nucleotides read TGTGCCAGCAGTCCCTACAGGGAAGGGCAGCCCCAGCATTTT.

V and J are TRBV30 and TRBJ2-3; D is perhaps TRBD2 (5 bases). Germline CDR1 GTSNPN, CDR2 SVGIG (reference sequence). V was clipped by 0 bases and J by 10 bases, with 8 bases between them. The CDR3 is 11 amino acids. The CDR3 spells CAWSVVDSQYF. As DNA, the CDR3 is TGTGCCTGGAGTGTAGTGGACTCGCAGTATTTT.

The chain links TRBV11-3 to TRBJ2-5, with 9 positions matching TRBD1. The V gene end was trimmed by 4 bases and the J gene end by 5 bases; junction bases not matched to a gene: 2. The CDR3 contains 13 residues. Per the germline V gene, CDR1 is SGHNT and CDR2 is YENEEA. This chain's CDR3 is CASSSGTGETQYF. As DNA, the CDR3 is TGTGCCAGCAGCTCAGGGACAGGGGAGACCCAGTACTTC.

The V and J genes are TRBV6-4 and TRBJ2-3; 9 bases match TRBD2. V lost 6 bases and J lost 4; bases outside the gene matches: 5. Germline loops: CDR1 MRHNA, CDR2 SNTAGT. The CDR3 runs 14 residues. The CDR3 region is CASSERGASDTQYF. CDR3 DNA sequence: TGTGCCAGCAGCGAGCGGGGGGCGTCAGATACGCAGTATTTT.

The chain is built from TRBV6-1 and TRBJ2-5, with 7 bases lining up with TRBD1. Germline lookup yields CDR1 MNHNS and CDR2 SASEGT. Germline trimming cut 2 bases from V and 5 bases from J; bases unmatched to any gene: 8. The CDR3 is 15 amino acids. As DNA, the CDR3 is TGTGCCAGCAGTGAAAGTGTCAGGGGGATGGAGACCCAGTACTTC. Its protein is CASSESVRGMETQYF.

This clone has just one count. The J gene is TRBJ2-3, the V gene TRBV11-2; 9 bases line up with TRBD2. J gave up 5 bases and V 3 bases, and 6 bases lay outside the gene matches. Germline CDR1 is SGHAT and CDR2 is FQNNGV. This CDR3 is 15 amino acids long. The chain's CDR3 is CASSFLGLARDTQYF. The CDR3 DNA reads TGTGCCAGCAGCTTCCTAGGACTAGCGAGAGATACGCAGTATTTT.

This clone has a single count. The J gene is TRBJ2-7, the V gene TRBV5-1; 8 bases agree with TRBD2. After removal of 5 bases from V and 2 bases from J, the junction contained 6 bases not matched to a gene. Germline CDR1 is SGHRS and CDR2 is YFSETQ. This CDR3 is 14 amino acids long. The CDR3 sequence is CASRPGLDAYEQYF. CDR3 nucleotides: TGCGCCAGCAGACCGGGACTAGACGCCTACGAGCAGTACTTC.

This rearrangement joins TRBV28 to TRBJ2-4; 10 positions match TRBD2. The CDR3 is made up of 16 amino acids. The V and J ends lost 5 bases and 2 bases, in that order; junction bases with no gene match: 6. Germline-derived CDR1 and CDR2 are MDHEN and SYDVKM. This CDR3 is CASSRTSGVSKNIQYF. Written as DNA, the CDR3 is TGTGCCAGCAGTCGTACTAGCGGGGTGTCCAAAAACATTCAGTACTTC. Combining the CDR3 with reference TRBV28 and TRBJ2-4 gives the whole variable domain DVKVTQSSRYLVKRTGEKVFLECVQDMDHENMFWYRQDPGLGLRLIYFSYDVKMKEKGDIPEGYSVSREKKERFSLILESASTNQTSMYLCASSRTSGVSKNIQYFGAGTRLSVL.

As to this clone: The junction shows a germline mismatch at one end, possibly a read error. The chain has TRBV27 and TRBJ1-6; 7 nucleotides align to TRBD1. In germline, CDR1 is MNHEY, CDR2 SMNVEV (reference sequence). The length of the CDR3 is 15 residues. CDR3 sequence (DNA): TGTGCCAGCAGTGTACAGGGGATATCAAATTTACCCCTCCACTTT. Translating it yields CASSVQGISNLPLHF.

This chain links TRBV10-1 with TRBJ1-1, with 10 bases identical to TRBD1. V shed 6 bases and J 6 bases; nucleotides not matched to a gene: 7. Germline loops: CDR1 WNHNN, CDR2 SYGVQD (reference sequence). The CDR3 is 14 amino acids. The CDR3 coding sequence is TGCGCCAGCAGCCCTAGACAGGGGGCGTCTGAAGCTTTCTTT. It specifies CASSPRQGASEAFF.

V gene TRBV10-2 combines with J gene TRBJ2-3; 9 bases are shared with TRBD2. Germline CDR1 reads WSHSY; CDR2 reads SAAADI. The junction had 1 base not matched to a gene; V was cut back by 3 bases and J by 3 bases. The CDR3 totals 14 residues. The CDR3 is CASSDAGGTDTQYF. CDR3 in DNA: TGCGCCAGCAGTGATGCGGGGGGGACAGATACGCAGTATTTT.

V usage is TRBV27 and J usage is TRBJ1-2; perhaps TRBD1 as D (5 bases). Germline V gene lookup returns CDR1 MNHEY and CDR2 SMNVEV (reference sequence). Trimming pared 3 bases from V and 7 bases from J, leaving 12 bases between. The CDR3 runs 13 residues. Here the CDR3 reads CASSFGRERGYTF. The CDR3 coding sequence is TGTGCCAGCAGTTTCGGCAGGGAACGTGGCTACACCTTC.

This chain links TRBV14 with TRBJ2-2, with TRBD2 matching 15 bases. Per the germline V gene, CDR1 is SGHDN and CDR2 is FVKESK. The V gene end was trimmed by 3 bases and the J gene end by 5 bases; junction bases not matched to a gene: 4. The length of the CDR3 is 17 residues. CDR3 in amino acids: CASSHPGLAGGTGELFF. CDR3 coding DNA: TGTGCCAGCAGCCATCCCGGACTAGCGGGAGGGACCGGGGAGCTGTTTTTT.

The chain recombines TRBV7-2 with TRBJ2-1, with TRBD2 as a possible D gene (5 bases). Trimming pared 1 base from V and 3 bases from J, leaving 13 bases between. Germline V lookup: CDR1 SGHTA, CDR2 FQGNSA. This CDR3 spans 16 amino acids. The CDR3 region has the DNA TGTGCCAGCAGCTTAGTCGCTAGCTCCCACTACAATGAGCAGTTCTTC. Translation: CASSLVASSHYNEQFF.

The chain is built from TRBV4-1 and TRBJ2-3, with TRBD2 matching 8 bases. The V gene's germline CDR1 is MGHRA and CDR2 YSYEKL. CDR3 length: 17 amino acids. J gave up 6 bases and V 3 bases, and 14 bases lay outside the gene matches. The chain's CDR3 is CASSQVPNGGAGDTQYF. The CDR3 nucleotides read TGCGCCAGCAGCCAGGTCCCCAACGGGGGGGCAGGGGATACGCAGTATTTT.

The chain carries TRBV7-6 and TRBJ2-7; TRBD1 aligns across 8 bases. Per germline, CDR1 SGHVS and CDR2 FNYEAQ. V shed 3 bases, J shed 0 bases, and the junction held 4 bases outside the gene matches. The CDR3 contains 15 residues. CDR3 residues: CASSLGRGPSYEQYF. In DNA form, the CDR3 reads TGTGCCAGCAGCTTGGGCAGGGGGCCCTCCTACGAGCAGTACTTC.

The rearrangement links TRBV7-6 to TRBJ1-2; possibly TRBD1 for D (6 bases). The germline V and J ends were trimmed by 4 bases and 4 bases, with 19 bases remaining between them. CDR1 and CDR2 from the germline V gene are SGHVS and FNYEAQ. The CDR3 is made up of 16 amino acids. CDR3 DNA: TGTGCCAGCAGCTCAAGAACGGGGGGCCAATCCTATGGCTACACCTTC. Encoded protein: CASSSRTGGQSYGYTF. Using reference TRBV7-6 and TRBJ1-2 for the parts outside the CDR3, the full variable domain is GAGVSQSPRYKVTKRGQDVALRCDPISGHVSLYWYRQALGQGPEFLTYFNYEAQQDKSGLPNDRFSAERPEGSISTLTIQRTEQRDSAMYRCASSSRTGGQSYGYTFGSGTRLTVV.